This T cell receptor (beta chain) came from a study of PD-1 blockade in classical Hodgkin lymphoma. General study findings and limits: Those patients who began receiving nivolumab less than 1 year after ASCT had lower diversity, and they were excluded. Patients who responded completely had about the same baseline diversity as newly diagnosed patients. By cycle point C4D1, TCR diversity had risen significantly in CD4+ cells (but not CD8+ cells).

With regard to this clone: The antigen remains undetermined.

The CDR3 runs 15 residues. From germline, CDR1 is SQVTM and CDR2 ANQGSEA. V was cut by 4 bases and J by 0 bases, with 13 bases left in between. In every patient, relapse followed autologous stem cell transplantation, while exposure to brentuximab vedotin differed. Assay: immunoSEQ multiplex PCR; the TCRdb copy retains only in-frame clones and omits some. The sample has about 15,000 clones, less than 90% seen once. This sequence joins TRBV29-1 and TRBJ1-5; no firm D call. This sample comprised peripheral blood mononuclear cells (PBMCs), obtained at baseline. The receptor comes from a human donor with classical Hodgkin lymphoma. The CDR3 loop reads CSVAAFGDSNQPQHF. In DNA form, the CDR3 reads TGCAGCGTTGCGGCCTTCGGGGATAGCAATCAGCCCCAGCATTTT.